The 20 T cell receptor beta chains listed next were all sequenced from one sample in a study of identical twins. TCRdb reanalysed the 5' RACE reads using MiXCR and keeps one entry per CDR3 protein. The table has hundreds of thousands of distinct CDR3 sequences, around a sixth seen once. The same sample was also used in a study of T cells expressing NK-cell markers.

The specimen was PBMCs. Source of these receptors: a young woman in good health.

The chain uses TRBV7-9 and TRBJ1-1; no reliable D call. The ends were cut back, 4 bases at V and 0 bases at J, with 18 bases in the middle. CDR1 and CDR2 from the germline V gene are SEHNR and FQNEAQ (reference sequence). The CDR3 consists of 17 residues. The CDR3 loop reads CASSSEGAVFMNTEAFF. For the CDR3, the DNA is TGTGCCAGCAGCTCAGAAGGTGCAGTCTTCATGAACACTGAAGCTTTCTTT.

This chain uses TRBV6-5 with TRBJ1-1, with D perhaps matching TRBD1 (6 bases). CDR1 is MNHEY and CDR2 is SVGAGI in the germline V gene. V was cut by 0 bases and J by 11 bases, with 13 bases left in between. CDR3 size: 13 residues. CDR3 nucleotide sequence: TGTGCCAGCAGTTACTCGACAGGAAGGGAGGCTTTCTTT. It translates to CASSYSTGREAFF.

In this sample, this clonotype turned up a few times. J is TRBJ2-3 and V is TRBV20-1, with 9 bases that match TRBD1. The junction had 8 bases not matched to a gene; V was cut back by 0 bases and J by 4 bases. CDR3 length: 16 residues. CDR1 and CDR2 (germline): DFQATT, SNEGSKA (reference sequence). CDR3: CSARDLGQGHPDTQYF. The CDR3 nucleotides read TGCAGTGCTAGAGATTTGGGACAGGGTCACCCAGATACGCAGTATTTT.

This clonotype was seen only a few times. J is TRBJ2-5 and V is TRBV20-1; 8 bases fit TRBD2. V trimming: 6 bases; J trimming: 3 bases; junction bases outside the gene matches: 15. Germline CDR1 reads DFQATT; CDR2 reads SNEGSKA (reference sequence). This CDR3 region has 16 residues. CDR3 DNA sequence: TGCAGTGCCCTCGGGGGTGCGGGGGGAGGGGAAGAGACCCAGTACTTC. It translates to CSALGGAGGGEETQYF.

The chain recombines TRBV20-1 with TRBJ2-1, with a possible D match to TRBD2 (5 bases). Trimming removed 5 bases at V and 3 bases at J, with 23 bases between. CDR1 DFQATT and CDR2 SNEGSKA come from the germline V gene (reference sequence). The CDR3 has 17 residues. As DNA, the CDR3 is TGCAGTGCTGGCCTCATGGGAAGCGGCAAACACTACAATGAGCAGTTCTTC. The encoded protein is CSAGLMGSGKHYNEQFF.

There are many counts of this clonotype. This sequence joins TRBV12-3 or TRBV12-4 and TRBJ2-2; tentatively, D is TRBD1 or TRBD2 (5 bases each). The CDR3 consists of 15 residues. V shed 1 base and J shed 7 bases, with 13 bases lying between them. The CDR3 loop is CASSLVPGRGGELFF. CDR3 bases: TGTGCCAGCAGTTTAGTCCCAGGGAGAGGCGGGGAGCTGTTTTTT.

A note on this clonotype: The CDR3 ends on some other residue instead of the conserved phenylalanine or tryptophan, so this is likely a read error. No DNA is shown, since the ends of the CDR3 on it are uncertain; the CDR3 is the one TCRdb lists. The chain combines TRBV3-1 with TRBJ2-1; TRBD2, the table's D call, lacks a check against the DNA. Counting both end residues, the CDR3 totals 10 amino acids. CDR1 is LGHDT, CDR2 YNNKEL, per germline (reference sequence). The chain's CDR3 is CASSRPWTPL.

Notes on this clonotype: A junction end diverges from the germline sequence, so it may reflect a read error. This sequence joins TRBV4-1 and TRBJ2-1; D call uncertain. CDR3 size: 13 residues. Germline CDR1 and CDR2: MGHRA and YSYEKL. The DNA for the CDR3 is TGTGCCAGCAGCCCCGGGCTCCTCTGTGAGCAGTTCTTC. Its translation: CASSPGLLCEQFF.

The chain combines TRBV10-3 with TRBJ2-1; TRBD2 aligns across 11 bases. The CDR3 spans 15 residues. Germline V gene data show CDR1 as ENHRY and CDR2 as SYGVKD. With 4 bases clipped from V and 7 bases from J, the junction kept 6 bases outside the gene matches. As DNA, the CDR3 is TGTGCCATCAGTGGACTAGCGGGGAGAGGAAATGAGCAGTTCTTC. Its protein product is CAISGLAGRGNEQFF.

The genes are TRBV13 and TRBJ2-7; 8 bases line up with TRBD2. The CDR3 sequence is 16 residues long. V shed 5 bases and J 5 bases; nucleotides not matched to a gene: 14. CDR1 and CDR2 from the germline V gene are PRHDT and FYEKMQ (reference sequence). CDR3 DNA sequence: TGTGCCAGCAGCCCGAAGGGACTAGGAGTTTTTCACGAGCAGTACTTC. Protein product: CASSPKGLGVFHEQYF.

The chain employs TRBV6-1 and TRBJ1-2; D may be TRBD1 (5 bases). The length of the CDR3 is 14 residues. CDR1 and CDR2 from the germline V gene are MNHNS and SASEGT. V lost 5 bases and J 6 bases, leaving 16 bases between the germline ends. The CDR3, as DNA: TGTGCCAGCAGTCAGGGCCCGATACCCGATGGCTACACCTTC. Protein sequence: CASSQGPIPDGYTF.

This rearrangement joins TRBV15 to TRBJ1-1, with 10 bases fitting TRBD1. CDR1 is LNHNV and CDR2 is YYDKDF in the germline V gene (reference sequence). The CDR3 is 14 residues long. V was pared by 3 bases and J by 5 bases, with 3 bases of the junction left unmatched. DNA of the CDR3: TGTGCCACCAGCAGGCGACAGGGGGCAACTGAAGCTTTCTTT. It encodes CATSRRQGATEAFF.

The chain has TRBV12-3 or TRBV12-4 and TRBJ2-5, with D tentatively TRBD1 or TRBD2 (7 bases each). The germline V and J ends were trimmed by 3 bases and 3 bases, with 14 bases remaining between them. CDR3 length: 15 amino acids. The chain's CDR3 is CASSFGPGGEETQYF. CDR3 nucleotide sequence: TGTGCCAGCAGTTTTGGGCCAGGGGGGGAAGAGACCCAGTACTTC.

The chain has TRBV30 and TRBJ1-4; D is uncertain. The CDR3 loop spans 13 amino acids. CDR1 and CDR2 (germline): GTSNPN, SVGIG (reference sequence). Trimming pared 5 bases from V and 0 bases from J, leaving 7 bases between. The CDR3 protein is CAWAGTTNEKLFF. The CDR3 coding sequence is TGTGCCTGGGCCGGGACAACTAATGAAAAACTGTTTTTT.

This chain connects TRBV12-3 or TRBV12-4 to TRBJ2-2, with TRBD2 matching 7 bases. This CDR3 comprises 14 residues. V lost 6 bases and J lost 4; bases outside the gene matches: 5. CDR3 amino acids: CASRPRLATGELFF. For the CDR3, the DNA is TGTGCCAGCAGACCAAGACTAGCCACCGGGGAGCTGTTTTTT.

The chain uses TRBV6-1 and TRBJ1-6; a weak D match, TRBD1 (6 bases). Germline CDR1 and CDR2: MNHNS and SASEGT. V gave up 5 bases and J gave up 9 bases, with 14 bases separating them. This CDR3 has 14 amino acids. CDR3 nucleotides: TGTGCCAGCAGTACCGGGACACAAAGTTCACCCCTCCACTTT. Its protein is CASSTGTQSSPLHF.

The chain uses TRBV20-1 and TRBJ1-6; 10 bases map to TRBD1. Trimming at V came to 2 bases and at J to 8 bases, leaving 3 bases not matched to a gene. CDR1 and CDR2 from the germline V gene are DFQATT and SNEGSKA (reference sequence). The CDR3 is made up of 14 amino acids. The DNA for the CDR3 is TGCAGTGCTAGAACCGGGACAGGGGATTCACCCCTCCACTTT. Encoded protein: CSARTGTGDSPLHF.

This clonotype has a count of ten or more. This chain connects TRBV20-1 to TRBJ2-1; no clear D gene. CDR3 length: 15 amino acids. V lost 1 base to trimming and J lost 2 bases, with 12 bases between them. CDR1 and CDR2 from the germline V gene are DFQATT and SNEGSKA (reference sequence). This CDR3 reads CSARARFPPYNEQFF. The CDR3 region has the DNA TGCAGTGCTAGAGCTAGGTTTCCTCCCTACAATGAGCAGTTCTTC.

The V gene is TRBV7-2, the J gene TRBJ1-1, with a possible D match to TRBD1 (6 bases). The CDR3 runs 13 residues. V was shortened by 5 bases and J by 4 bases, with 11 bases between the two germline ends. CDR1 and CDR2 from the germline V gene are SGHTA and FQGNSA. CDR3 sequence: CASSVGGPTEAFF. The DNA for the CDR3 is TGTGCCAGCAGCGTGGGGGGGCCCACTGAAGCTTTCTTT.

This clonotype has ten or more counts. The chain links TRBV10-2 to TRBJ2-1; 10 bases match TRBD2. J lost 3 bases, V lost 5 bases, and 7 bases had no gene match. The CDR3 runs 16 residues. Germline lookup yields CDR1 WSHSY and CDR2 SAAADI. The DNA of the CDR3 is TGCGCCAGCAGTCAACCGGGACTAGCGTACTACAATGAGCAGTTCTTC. This gives the protein CASSQPGLAYYNEQFF.